This section outlines one T cell receptor (beta chain) sequence together with its context. These data come from a study of T-cell reconstitution after alpha-beta-depleted transplantation in children. A library of TCRbeta sequences, prepared with unique molecular identifiers, was generated. MiXCR, run by TCRdb on the PCR reads, gives a single entry per CDR3 protein. The sample shows 500,000 to 650,000 distinct CDR3 sequences, 13% of them seen only once. Sequences were derived from PBMCs, mostly from graft donor cells, sampled 360 days after TCRalphabeta/CD19-depleted stem cell transplant. This receptor was obtained from a male patient younger than 18 who had a stem cell transplant for acute myeloid leukemia, so the T cells may come from the graft donor.

The CDR3 is CSVAREGGGEQYF. CDR3 sequence (DNA): TGCAGCGTTGCTCGAGAGGGAGGGGGCGAGCAGTACTTC. This chain joins TRBV29-1 and TRBJ2-7; tentatively, D is TRBD2 (7 bases). CDR1 and CDR2 (germline): SQVTM, ANQGSEA. This CDR3 has 13 residues. Trimming removed 4 bases from V and 6 bases from J, with 16 bases in between.